This entry is about one TCR beta chain. These data come from a study of blood T cell repertoires in COVID-19. Clones were read by immunoSEQ multiplex PCR, and TCRdb kept only the in-frame ones, dropping some. Seen here are 200,000 or so clones, roughly 80% observed once, and the top ten hold roughly 7%. Germline CDR1 reads MDHEN; CDR2 reads SYDVKM. CDR3 size: 12 residues. V lost 1 base, J lost 11 bases, and 11 bases lay in between. The sequencing input was PBMCs or T cells enriched from blood (not recorded which). The rearrangement links TRBV28 to TRBJ1-1, with a possible D match to TRBD1 (5 bases). The TCR sequence derives from a man aged 35-49 years who had recovered from COVID-19. For the CDR3, the DNA is TGTGCCAGCAGTTTATTGGAGGGGTCTGCTTTCTTT. This encodes CASSLLEGSAFF. The entire variable domain, with the rest obtained from reference TRBV28 and TRBJ1-1, is as follows: DVKVTQSSRYLVKRTGEKVFLECVQDMDHENMFWYRQDPGLGLRLIYFSYDVKMKEKGDIPEGYSVSREKKERFSLILESASTNQTSMYLCASSLLEGSAFFGQGTRLTVV.